These T cell receptor beta chains were read from a single sample in a study of radiotherapy plus CTLA-4 blockade in lung cancer. Here immunoSEQ multiplex PCR was the method, and the copy in TCRdb shows in-frame clones only, minus some. Seen here are tens of thousands of clones, around 80% observed once, and the top ten hold approximately 15%. Specimen: peripheral blood, collected from a patient treated with radiotherapy plus ipilimumab. Receptors originate from a human donor with non-small cell lung cancer that progressed on radiotherapy plus ipilimumab. CDR3s include the opening cysteine and the closing phenylalanine or tryptophan. The D gene is left open where the match is weak. The size entry is marked missing in some rows and otherwise reads once, few, many or a size class.

NA | TRBJ2-7 | NA | TRBV2 | CASSGDSYEQYF | TGTGCCAGCAGTGGGGACTCCTACGAGCAGTACTTC
NA | TRBJ2-4 | NA | TRBV19 | CASSIGAPPLAKNIQYF | TGTGCCAGTAGTATTGGTGCCCCACCGCTAGCCAAAAACATTCAGTACTTC
NA | TRBJ2-2 | NA | TRBV30 | CAWRRTGFGELFF | TGTGCCTGGAGACGAACAGGGTTCGGGGAGCTGTTTTTT
NA | TRBJ2-3 | NA | TRBV4-3 | CASSQEASGTQYF | TGCGCCAGCAGCCAAGAAGCCTCCGGTACGCAGTATTTT
NA | TRBJ2-2 | NA | TRBV15 | CATGGPRGNTGELFF | TGTGCCACCGGGGGGCCCAGGGGAAACACCGGGGAGCTGTTTTTT
NA | TRBJ1-1 | NA | TRBV11-2 | CASSLARGQGHTEAFF | TGTGCCAGCAGCTTAGCTCGGGGCCAGGGGCACACTGAAGCTTTCTTT
NA | TRBJ2-3 | NA | TRBV5-6 | CASSFGTDTQYF | TGTGCCAGCAGCTTCGGCACAGATACGCAGTATTTT
NA | TRBJ2-6 | NA | TRBV7-2 | CASSLRGPSVSGANVLTF | TGTGCCAGCAGCTTACGGGGGCCTTCCGTCTCTGGGGCCAACGTCCTGACTTTC
few | TRBJ1-4 | NA | TRBV4-3 | CASSQDRGQGEKLFF | TGCGCCAGCAGCCAAGATCGGGGGCAGGGGGAAAAACTGTTTTTT
few | TRBJ2-1 | NA | TRBV14 | CASSQVDSAYNEQFF | TGTGCCAGCAGCCAAGTGGACTCCGCCTACAATGAGCAGTTCTTC
few | TRBJ1-3 | TRBD1 | TRBV9 | CASSATGGGGNTIYF | TGTGCCAGCAGCGCGACAGGGGGTGGTGGAAACACCATATATTTT
NA | TRBJ1-2 | NA | TRBV9 | CASSVGIGRERVGYGYTF | TGTGCCAGCAGCGTGGGCATCGGACGGGAGAGAGTAGGCTATGGCTACACCTTC
NA | TRBJ1-4 | NA | TRBV28 | CASSPPEGAYEKLFF | TGTGCCAGCAGTCCCCCGGAGGGCGCCTATGAAAAACTGTTTTTT
NA | TRBJ2-7 | NA | TRBV18 | CASSPHVWSRVVIYEQYF | TGTGCCAGCTCACCCCATGTGTGGAGTCGCGTCGTTATCTACGAGCAGTACTTT
NA | TRBJ2-7 | NA | TRBV19 | CASSGASGYEQYF | TGTGCCTCCTCGGGGGCTAGCGGCTACGAGCAGTACTTC
NA | TRBJ2-2 | NA | TRBV10-3 | CAINGGSTTGELFF | TGTGCCATCAATGGAGGCAGTACAACCGGGGAGCTGTTTTTT
NA | TRBJ2-7 | NA | TRBV9 | CASSVAVVIAHEQYF | TGTGCCAGCAGCGTAGCGGTAGTGATTGCGCACGAGCAGTACTTC
few | TRBJ2-7 | NA | TRBV10-2 | CASSTTGTPYEQYF | TGCGCCAGCAGTACTACAGGGACCCCCTACGAGCAGTACTTC
NA | TRBJ2-7 | TRBD1 | TRBV10-3 | CAIRTQGGSYEQYF | TGTGCCATCAGGACACAGGGGGGCTCCTACGAGCAGTACTTC
NA | TRBJ2-1 | TRBD2 | TRBV30 | CAWMRAGGHNEQFF | TGTGCCTGGATGAGGGCGGGGGGGCACAATGAGCAGTTCTTC
NA | TRBJ1-4 | NA | TRBV4-3 | CASSQDWGTLNEKLFF | TGCGCCAGCAGCCAAGATTGGGGGACCCTTAATGAAAAACTGTTTTTT
NA | TRBJ1-6 | TRBD1 | TRBV5-6 | CASSSSGGLSYNSPLHF | TGTGCCAGCAGCTCCTCAGGGGGATTATCCTATAATTCACCCCTCCACTTT
NA | TRBJ2-1 | TRBD2 | TRBV7-8 | CASSSGYASGQFF | TGTGCCAGCAGCTCGGGATACGCTAGCGGCCAGTTCTTC
NA | TRBJ1-1 | NA | TRBV11-3 | CASSLEGGGNTEAFF | TGTGCCAGCAGCTTAGAAGGGGGAGGGAACACTGAAGCTTTCTTT